The source of this T cell receptor (beta chain) is a study of glioma-infiltrating T cells after dendritic cell vaccination. Overall study: At biweekly intervals, patients got three intradermal dendritic cell vaccine injections.

Study-wide findings and caveats: TCR clonality showed no direct relationship with survival.

Data came from immunoSEQ multiplex PCR; TCRdb stores just in-frame clones and leaves some out. The table shows fewer than 85,000 clones, with around nine tenths occurring only once. As to this clone: Its antigen is unidentified.

Deletions cut 1 base from V and 5 bases from J, with 9 bases between. Germline assignment: CDR1 LNHDA and CDR2 SQIVND (reference sequence). The CDR3 runs to 14 residues. This material consisted of blood, taken before dendritic cell vaccination. The TCR sequence derives from a human donor with glioblastoma. This chain connects TRBV19 to TRBJ1-5, with D perhaps matching TRBD1 (5 bases). DNA of the CDR3: TGTGCCAGTAGTATAGTTACACAGGATCAGCCCCAGCATTTT. It translates to CASSIVTQDQPQHF.